This T cell receptor beta chain was profiled in a study of blood T cells in healthy people across ages. This CDR3 is 17 amino acids long. Germline CDR1 SGHVS, CDR2 FNYEAQ. For the second PCR, which ran for roughly 7 to 11 cycles, a sample-barcoded 5' primer and a J-beta primer mix were used. TCRdb ran MiXCR on the 5' RACE reads and lists one entry per CDR3 protein. The sample includes about 970,000 distinct CDR3 sequences, roughly 51% of them seen just once. Regarding the study as a whole: As age increased, TCR beta diversity per million T cells fell in a roughly linear fashion. More naive CD4+ cells and higher diversity marked long-lived donors relative to aged donors.

In regard to this clonotype: The target antigen is unknown.

Per-sample yields of isolated PBMCs were at least 6 million. Each sample provided at least 5.5 micrograms of extracted total RNA. Sequencing used blood. The gene calls are TRBV7-6 and TRBJ2-5; TRBD2 is a possible D gene (5 bases). The end of the DNA fits TRBJ2-7 better, so the J call may be wrong. The sequence was collected from a woman aged 55-70 years in good health. The chain's CDR3 is CASSLLSVRTGSREQYF. The CDR3 DNA is TGTGCCAGCAGCTTGTTGAGCGTCAGGACTGGTTCGCGCGAGCAGTACTTC.